These 16 T cell receptor beta chains were sequenced from one sample in a study of blood T cell repertoires in COVID-19. Libraries were prepared by immunoSEQ multiplex PCR; TCRdb keeps only in-frame clonotypes and omits some of them. In the table there are roughly 77,000 clones, over 75% of which are singletons. Material for sequencing was peripheral blood. The receptors were gathered from a human donor in a cohort sampled during active COVID-19.

The chain employs TRBV5-1 and TRBJ1-4; 9 bases fit TRBD1. V gave up 0 bases and J gave up 8 bases; unmatched junction bases: 5. Germline V gene data show CDR1 as SGHRS and CDR2 as YFSETQ. This CDR3 comprises 15 residues. The CDR3 DNA reads as TGCGCCAGCAGCTTGGAGGGACAGGGCACCGAAAAACTGTTTTTT. It specifies CASSLEGQGTEKLFF.

The gene calls are TRBV3-1 (or the pseudogene TRBV3-2) and TRBJ2-1, with D perhaps TRBD2 (6 bases). V was shortened by 0 bases and J by 9 bases, with 21 bases between the two germline ends. The CDR3 totals 17 residues. Looked up from germline, CDR1 is LGHDT and CDR2 is YNNKEL (reference sequence). The CDR3, as DNA: TGTGCCAGCAGCCAAGAACCCGGAGGGGTTGGCTTTGCTGAGCAGTTCTTC. Its translation: CASSQEPGGVGFAEQFF.

This sequence joins TRBV30 and TRBJ1-2; the D gene is possibly TRBD1 (6 bases). The CDR3 totals 14 residues. Germline-derived CDR1 and CDR2 are GTSNPN and SVGIG (reference sequence). Trimming took 5 bases from V and 2 from J, leaving 15 bases between them. CDR3: CAWGLQGINYGYTF. The CDR3 DNA reads as TGTGCCTGGGGACTACAGGGAATCAACTATGGCTACACCTTC.

The chain joins TRBV5-4 to TRBJ2-3; TRBD2 aligns across 9 bases. The trim removed 0 bases at V and 0 bases at J, leaving 2 bases unmatched. The CDR3 runs to 16 residues. Germline-derived CDR1 and CDR2 are SGHNT and YYREEE (reference sequence). The CDR3 loop reads CASSLVAGASTDTQYF. The CDR3, as DNA: TGTGCCAGCAGCTTGGTAGCGGGGGCTAGCACAGATACGCAGTATTTT.

The chain recombines TRBV14 with TRBJ2-3, with 11 bases fitting TRBD2. This CDR3 contains 17 residues. Germline V gene sequence: CDR1 SGHDN, CDR2 FVKESK. The trim removed 1 base at V and 4 bases at J, leaving 7 bases unmatched. The CDR3 DNA sequence: TGTGCCAGCAGCCAAGGGATACTAGCGGGAGTGTCAGATACGCAGTATTTT. Translation: CASSQGILAGVSDTQYF.

The chain combines TRBV5-4 with TRBJ2-1; tentative D call: TRBD1 (5 bases). Germline V gene lookup returns CDR1 SGHNT and CDR2 YYREEE (reference sequence). The CDR3 loop spans 13 amino acids. The V and J ends lost 0 bases and 8 bases respectively, with 9 bases between them. CDR3 sequence: CASSLGTYYEQFF. Here the CDR3 DNA reads TGTGCCAGCAGCTTGGGGACATACTATGAGCAGTTCTTC.

The CDR3 loop reads CASSPGVSGRGSYNEQFF. CDR3 sequence (DNA): TGTGCCAGCAGCCCCGGGGTTAGCGGGAGGGGCTCCTACAATGAGCAGTTCTTC. This sequence joins TRBV5-5 and TRBJ2-1; TRBD2 matches at 11 bases. The J segment lost 0 bases and the V segment lost 4 bases, leaving 9 bases of the junction unmatched. The CDR3 has 18 residues. Germline CDR1 and CDR2: SGHKS and YYEKEE (reference sequence).

The chain has TRBV5-5 and TRBJ1-4; 7 bases align to TRBD1. V was pared by 4 bases and J by 8 bases, with 14 bases of the junction left unmatched. CDR3 length equals 16 residues. The germline V gene has CDR1 SGHKS and CDR2 YYEKEE (reference sequence). The CDR3, as DNA: TGTGCCAGCAGCGGGAACTTACAGGGGCTAGGGGAAAAACTGTTTTTT. This codes for CASSGNLQGLGEKLFF.

The chain recombines TRBV20-1 with TRBJ1-5; D is unresolved. Trimming shortened V by 3 bases and J by 4 bases, and 19 bases separated the two germline ends. CDR3 length equals 16 residues. CDR1 and CDR2 (germline): DFQATT, SNEGSKA (reference sequence). The CDR3 DNA is TGCAGTGCTAGTTTTCGCACCTCGACTCCAAATCAGCCCCAGCATTTT. Translating it yields CSASFRTSTPNQPQHF.

The count of this clone is one. The chain uses TRBV19 and TRBJ2-2, with no clear D. V lost 4 bases and J 2 bases, leaving 14 bases between the germline ends. The CDR3 totals 16 residues. Germline CDR1 and CDR2: LNHDA and SQIVND (reference sequence). The CDR3 DNA follows: TGTGCCAGTAGTAGTCTCCCTCTTAAAAACACCGGGGAGCTGTTTTTT. Translating it yields CASSSLPLKNTGELFF.

The gene calls are TRBV4-3 and TRBJ2-7; a weak D match, TRBD1 (6 bases). Per the germline V gene, CDR1 is LGHNA and CDR2 is YSLEER. Trimming took off 0 bases at V and 3 bases at J, with 15 bases between the two ends. CDR3 size: 16 residues. The CDR3 bases are TGCGCCAGCAGCCAAGATAGTTGGACAGCTAACTACGAGCAGTACTTC. Its translation: CASSQDSWTANYEQYF.

The chain recombines TRBV5-1 with TRBJ2-1; TRBD2 matches 8 bases. Unmatched junction bases numbered 6, after V lost 0 bases and J lost 7 bases. CDR3 length: 15 amino acids. CDR1 is SGHRS, CDR2 YFSETQ, per germline. The CDR3 bases are TGCGCCAGCAGCTTGGGAGTAGCGGGGCTAAATGAGCAGTTCTTC. This sequence encodes CASSLGVAGLNEQFF.

V is TRBV30 and J is TRBJ2-2, with a possible D match to TRBD1 (5 bases). V lost 2 bases to trimming and J lost 7 bases, with 17 bases between them. Germline V CDR1 and CDR2: GTSNPN, SVGIG (reference sequence). The CDR3 runs 15 residues. CDR3 sequence reads: CAWSTRAGLGGELFF. The CDR3 DNA sequence: TGTGCCTGGAGTACAAGGGCAGGGCTCGGCGGGGAGCTGTTTTTT.

The chain joins TRBV30 to TRBJ1-6, with TRBD1 matching over 8 bases. The V gene end was trimmed by 1 base and the J gene end by 14 bases; junction bases not matched to a gene: 10. This CDR3 is 14 amino acids long. Per the germline V gene, CDR1 is GTSNPN and CDR2 is SVGIG (reference sequence). The CDR3 coding sequence is TGTGCCTGGAGTGGTTGGCAGGGGGCGGTTACCCTCCACTTT. Amino acid sequence: CAWSGWQGAVTLHF.

The chain uses TRBV7-9 and TRBJ2-7; no clear D. The CDR3 is 11 amino acids. Trimming cost V 1 base and J 5 bases, with 3 bases left between them. Germline-derived CDR1 and CDR2 are SEHNR and FQNEAQ (reference sequence). Written as DNA, the CDR3 is TGTGCCAGCAGCTTAGGTAACGAGCAGTACTTC. Residues: CASSLGNEQYF.

The chain couples TRBV3-1 (or the pseudogene TRBV3-2) to TRBJ1-4; 7 bases are a match to TRBD1. Trimming cost V 5 bases and J 6 bases; bases outside gene matches: 6. The CDR3 contains 14 residues. Germline-derived CDR1 and CDR2 are LGHDT and YNNKEL (reference sequence). The CDR3 DNA follows: TGTGCCAGCAGCTTGGACAGGTCGGATGAAAAACTGTTTTTT. Encoded protein: CASSLDRSDEKLFF.